This TCR beta chain was retrieved from a study of blood T cell repertoires in COVID-19. Produced via immunoSEQ multiplex PCR; TCRdb's table is partial and in-frame only. The table includes approximately 250,000 clones, around 84% detected once. Germline V gene sequence: CDR1 MNHEY, CDR2 SVGAGI. Trimming pared 6 bases from V and 11 bases from J, leaving 14 bases between. CDR3 length: 12 residues. This chain links TRBV6-5 with TRBJ2-1; weak D call: TRBD2 (6 bases). This clonotype originated in a man aged 25-40 years with acute COVID-19. The sequenced material came from PBMCs or T cells enriched from blood (not recorded which). The CDR3 loop is CASRRGQEQQFF. CDR3 coding DNA: TGTGCCAGCAGGCGGGGTCAGGAACAGCAGTTCTTC.